The clone carrying this T cell receptor (beta chain) is termed medium-sized. Each cDNA molecule carried a unique molecular identifier. TCRdb reanalysed the 5' RACE reads using MiXCR and keeps one entry per CDR3 protein. The sample yields about 22,000 distinct CDR3 sequences, 5% seen once. Trimming took off 1 base at V and 5 bases at J, with 13 bases between the two ends. The germline gives CDR1 MDHEN, CDR2 SYDVKM. The length of the CDR3 is 15 residues. These data originate in a study of early T cells in non-severe SARS-CoV-2 infection. The source is an adult who was a healthcare worker with PCR-confirmed SARS-CoV-2 infection or an uninfected control (not recorded which). Specimen: whole blood. This chain links TRBV28 with TRBJ2-3, with D hard to call. For the CDR3, the DNA is TGTGCCAGCAGTTTATTTAATTTACGGAGAGATACGCAGTATTTT. Its translation is CASSLFNLRRDTQYF.